This is a list of T cell receptor beta chains from one sample in a study of blood T cell repertoires in COVID-19. Sequencing used immunoSEQ multiplex PCR; TCRdb keeps in-frame clones, though not all of them. The repertoire has under 150,000 clones, around 80% of them found once; the top ten carry roughly 2.3%. What was sequenced was PBMCs or T cells enriched from blood (not recorded which). These receptors all stem from a man aged 35-49 years with acute COVID-19. Each CDR3 is given with its conserved first and last residue. D genes are given only for firm matches. The size field is filled for only some rows; it gives once, few, many or a size class.

j_call	d_call	v_call	clone_size	cdr3_aa	cdr3_nt
TRBJ1-2	.	TRBV9	.	CASSVGGQLHSGYTF	TGTGCCAGCAGCGTAGGCGGGCAGCTCCACTCGGGCTACACCTTC
TRBJ2-1	.	TRBV25-1	.	CASSAYNEQFF	TGTGCCAGCAGTGCATACAATGAGCAGTTCTTC
TRBJ2-1	TRBD2	TRBV3-1/TRBV3-2	few	CASSQALGLAGGNEQFF	TGTGCCAGCAGCCAAGCTTTGGGACTAGCGGGGGGGAATGAGCAGTTCTTC
TRBJ2-1	.	TRBV7-2	.	CASSFLYSNEQFF	TGTGCCAGCAGCTTCCTCTATAGCAATGAGCAGTTCTTC
TRBJ2-7	TRBD2	TRBV19	.	CASSPRTSGSLIYEQYF	TGTGCCAGTAGTCCCCGGACTAGCGGGAGCCTCATCTACGAGCAGTACTTC
TRBJ2-1	.	TRBV21-1	.	CASSPPDYNEQFF	TGTGCCAGCAGCCCACCAGATTACAATGAGCAGTTCTTC
TRBJ1-2	.	TRBV5-1	.	CASSLEEGDYGYTF	TGCGCCAGCAGCTTGGAAGAGGGGGATTATGGCTACACCTTC
TRBJ2-1	.	TRBV5-1	.	CASSLRRDDNEQFF	TGCGCCAGCAGCTTGCGGCGGGACGACAATGAGCAGTTCTTC
TRBJ1-5	.	TRBV7-9	.	CASSLNSYNQPQHF	TGTGCCAGCAGCTTAAATAGTTACAATCAGCCCCAGCATTTT
TRBJ1-4	.	TRBV15	.	CATSRGRGSEKLFF	TGTGCCACCAGCAGAGGACGGGGGAGTGAAAAACTGTTTTTT
TRBJ1-2	TRBD1	TRBV6-5	.	CASSPGQAGSYTF	TGTGCCAGCAGTCCAGGACAGGCCGGGAGCTACACCTTC
TRBJ1-1	.	TRBV9	.	CASSVLPWRNTEAFF	TGTGCCAGCAGCGTACTACCCTGGAGGAACACTGAAGCTTTCTTT
TRBJ1-5	.	TRBV7-9	.	CASSFGDQPQHF	TGTGCCAGCAGCTTCGGGGATCAGCCCCAGCATTTT
TRBJ2-7	TRBD2	TRBV27	few	CASSLSLAGAYEQYF	TGTGCCAGCAGTTTATCCCTAGCGGGGGCCTACGAGCAGTACTTC
TRBJ1-4	.	TRBV6-1	.	CASSEGRRNEKLFF	TGTGCCAGCAGTGAAGGGCGGAGGAATGAAAAACTGTTTTTT
TRBJ2-5	TRBD2	TRBV6-2/TRBV6-3	.	CASSYNGGGQETQYF	TGTGCCAGCAGTTACAACGGCGGGGGCCAAGAGACCCAGTACTTC